The sequence of this T cell receptor (beta chain) was determined in a study of T cell responses to AZD1222 COVID-19 vaccine (dated by TCRdb to the early 2020s). In the study overall: A total of about 230 trial participants underwent TCR sequencing, of whom roughly 210 received two doses of AZD1222 and around 26 received two doses of the MenACWY control vaccine. Enrollment into the trials was organized by age into subgroups of 18-55, 56-69 and 70-plus years, and those subgroups contained roughly 140, 27 and 60 TCR-sequenced participants, respectively.

The time point label on this specimen signifies: about 28 days (+/-7) after the second vaccine dose. AZD1222 recipients with second doses at about 4 weeks or about 12 weeks were pooled, because spike-specific TCR depth and breadth did not differ between schedules. The vaccinee samples were drawn from two UK trials, COV001 and COV002, one of which was a single-blind randomized controlled phase 2/3 trial testing AZD1222 (ChAdOx1 nCoV-19) in healthy adults. For TCRbeta chain sequencing, PBMC samples from trial participants were taken at day 0 and at day 28 after the second dose. The germline V gene encodes CDR1 LGHDT and CDR2 YNNKEL (reference sequence). The CDR3 holds 15 amino acids from the cysteine to the phenylalanine. Only the CDR3 DNA stays, 45 bases, in frame from base 1. V is pared back by 4 bases and J by 6 bases, with 19 bases lying between the germline termini. General findings and caveats noted by the study authors: Only five or six AZD1222 recipients were SARS-CoV-2 seropositive at baseline, limiting conclusions about previously exposed vaccinees. No day 14 peak-response samples were available, so repertoires were characterized only after the peak T cell response. The vaccine-associated CD4 TCRs covered the entire spike protein, and the dominant responses fell in regions 160-218 and 743-854. Reportedly, close to half of the unique spike-specific TCRs recognized epitopes lying outside the regions that are mutated in the B.1.351 and B.1.1.7 variants. After two AZD1222 doses, both the breadth and the depth of spike-specific TCRs were significantly higher than at day 0 and than in MenACWY recipients. In the small 56-69-year group, the increase in depth fell short of significance, most likely because of low power. Most participants were white British and females outnumbered males, and the authors suggested that clonal diversity may have been underestimated.

The CDR3 regions of human TCRbeta chains were subjected to immunosequencing. On the authors' methods: Repertoire TCRs were checked for matches against a reference library of SARS-CoV-2-specific TCRs that had been generated using the MIRA antigen-specificity platform. Breadth was defined as the fraction of unique TCRs that were SARS-CoV-2-associated. Depth was defined as the fraction of total T cells that were SARS-CoV-2-associated. Each spike-specific TCR was assigned to its reactive spike region and to a CD4 or CD8 class using the MIRA data. Log10-transformed breadth and depth values were compared by one-way ANOVA with Sidak's multiple comparisons tests. Entries here come from immuneACCESS through TCRdb and include only in-frame sequences with V and J called. Some clones fail to appear in such tables; in the studies checked, an unresolved V gene covers under half of the shortfall, and the cause of the remainder is unknown. For V, J and clone size, that table is used; D and trimming come from the DNA. In this sample the table shows 100,000 to 120,000 clones, roughly 92% of which occur a single time. Of the sample, almost 2.5% is held by the ten largest clones.

Worth noting for this clone: Its antigen is unknown. No base-level quality is on record; no much larger clone is a single base apart.

The input for sequencing was peripheral blood, taken 28 days after the second AZD1222 dose. The rearranged chain carries TRBV3-1 (or the pseudogene TRBV3-2) and TRBJ2-7, and perhaps TRBD2 as D gene, on 5 matching bases. The TCR sequence derives from an adult who received the AZD1222 COVID-19 vaccine. The CDR3 has the sequence CASSLPIDGVVEQYF. The bases read TGTGCCAGCAGCCTCCCCATTGACGGGGTGGTCGAGCAGTACTTC.